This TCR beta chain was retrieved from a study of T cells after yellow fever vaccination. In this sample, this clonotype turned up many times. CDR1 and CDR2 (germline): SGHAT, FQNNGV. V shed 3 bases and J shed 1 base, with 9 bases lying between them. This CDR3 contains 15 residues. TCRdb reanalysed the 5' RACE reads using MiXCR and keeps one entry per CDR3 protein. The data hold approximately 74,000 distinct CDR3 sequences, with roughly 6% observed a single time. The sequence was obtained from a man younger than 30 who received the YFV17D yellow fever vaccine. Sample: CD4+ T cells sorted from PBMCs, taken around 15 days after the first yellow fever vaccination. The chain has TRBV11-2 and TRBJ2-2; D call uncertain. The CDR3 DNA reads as TGTGCCAGCAGCTTTTTGATAGAGAACACCGGGGAGCTGTTTTTT. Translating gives CASSFLIENTGELFF. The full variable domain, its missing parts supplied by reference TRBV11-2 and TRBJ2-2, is EAGVAQSPRYKIIEKRQSVAFWCNPISGHATLYWYQQILGQGPKLLIQFQNNGVVDDSQLPKDRFSAERLKGVDSTLKIQPAKLEDSAVYLCASSFLIENTGELFFGEGSRLTVL.